A single sample gave rise to the 6 T cell receptor beta chains below, sequenced in a study of blood T cell repertoires in COVID-19. Some clones are missing from TCRdb's copy, which holds only in-frame ones; the method was immunoSEQ multiplex PCR. The profile shows roughly 65,000 clones, over 70% of them singletons. The sequenced sample was peripheral blood. The receptors here all came from a man in his 60s with acute or convalescent COVID-19.

This clone has only one observation. The genes are TRBV2 and TRBJ1-1, with 7 bases that match TRBD1. This CDR3 is built from 13 residues. The germline V gene encodes CDR1 SNHLY and CDR2 FYNNEI. Trimming cost V 4 bases and J 3 bases; bases outside gene matches: 2. This CDR3 is CASSGRGDTEAFF. DNA for the CDR3: TGTGCCAGCAGTGGCAGGGGGGACACTGAAGCTTTCTTT. Looking up the rest from reference TRBV2 and TRBJ1-1 gives the full variable domain: EPEVTQTPSHQVTQMGQEVILRCVPISNHLYFYWYRQILGQKVEFLVSFYNNEISEKSEIFDDQFSVERPDGSNFTLKIRSTKLEDSAMYFCASSGRGDTEAFFGQGTRLTVV.

The chain recombines TRBV18 with TRBJ2-2; TRBD1 matches 7 bases. The CDR3 loop spans 17 amino acids. Germline CDR1 and CDR2: KGHSH and LQKENI. The ends lost 2 bases at V and 4 bases at J; junction bases unmatched: 10. CDR3 in amino acids: CASSPGTGQHTTGELFF. CDR3 nucleotides: TGTGCCAGCTCACCAGGAACGGGACAGCACACCACCGGGGAGCTGTTTTTT.

This clone was counted many times. The genes are TRBV5-4 and TRBJ1-3, with a weak D call TRBD1 (5 bases). The CDR3 runs to 16 residues. V shed 4 bases and J shed 0 bases, with 14 bases lying between them. Germline V gives CDR1 SGHNT, CDR2 YYREEE (reference sequence). The CDR3 bases are TGTGCCAGCAGCGACCGACGGCAGGGCTCTGGAAACACCATATATTTT. Its protein product is CASSDRRQGSGNTIYF.

The chain is built from TRBV7-2 and TRBJ1-3; no firm D call. Germline V CDR1 and CDR2: SGHTA, FQGNSA. CDR3 length: 16 residues. The V gene lost 1 base and the J gene lost 0 bases, with 10 bases spanning the gap. CDR3 region: CASSLVRAGSGNTIYF. CDR3 bases: TGTGCCAGCAGCTTAGTTCGCGCGGGCTCTGGAAACACCATATATTTT.

This clone has only one observation. The V and J genes are TRBV11-1 and TRBJ2-1, with 10 nucleotides matching TRBD2. V lost 3 bases and J lost 9; bases outside the gene matches: 8. CDR3 size: 15 residues. Germline CDR1 reads SGHAT; CDR2 reads FQDESV (reference sequence). The CDR3 here is CASSFERGGFGEQFF. For the CDR3, the DNA is TGTGCCAGCAGCTTTGAGCGGGGGGGGTTCGGTGAGCAGTTCTTC.

The rearrangement joins TRBV14 to TRBJ2-2; 8 bases are a match to TRBD1. Per germline, CDR1 SGHDN and CDR2 FVKESK. This CDR3 region has 16 residues. J gave up 2 bases and V 3 bases, and 5 bases lay outside the gene matches. This chain's CDR3 is CASSHRQGYNTGELFF. The CDR3 DNA follows: TGTGCCAGCAGCCATCGACAGGGGTACAACACCGGGGAGCTGTTTTTT.